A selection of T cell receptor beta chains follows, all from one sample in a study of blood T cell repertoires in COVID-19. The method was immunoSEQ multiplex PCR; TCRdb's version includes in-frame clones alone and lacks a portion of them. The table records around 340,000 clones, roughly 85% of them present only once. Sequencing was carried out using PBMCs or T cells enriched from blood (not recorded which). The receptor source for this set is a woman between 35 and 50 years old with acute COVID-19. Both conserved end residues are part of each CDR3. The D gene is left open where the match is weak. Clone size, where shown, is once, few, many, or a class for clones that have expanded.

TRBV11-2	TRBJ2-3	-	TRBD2	TGTGCCAGCAGCTTAGATCGACTAGCGGGGGGGGCAGATACGCAGTATTTT	CASSLDRLAGGADTQYF
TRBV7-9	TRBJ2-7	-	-	TGTGCCAGCAGCTTAGTAGATTACGAGCAGTACTTC	CASSLVDYEQYF
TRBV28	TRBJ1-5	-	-	TGTGCCAGCAGTTTATCTCCTGGGCTCAATCAGCCCCAGCATTTT	CASSLSPGLNQPQHF
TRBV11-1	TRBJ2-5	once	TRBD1	TGTGCCAGCAGCTCCCGACAGGGAAGGAGAGAGACCCAGTACTTC	CASSSRQGRRETQYF
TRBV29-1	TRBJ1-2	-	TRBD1	TGCAGCGTTGAAGCAACAGGGGGCAGGTTGAGAGCTAACTATGGCTACACCTTC	CSVEATGGRLRANYGYTF
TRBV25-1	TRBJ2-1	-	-	TGTGCCAGCAGTGATACCCTCGGATGGCCCGGGGGCTACAATGAGCAGTTCTTC	CASSDTLGWPGGYNEQFF
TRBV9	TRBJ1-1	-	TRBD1	TGTGCCAGCAGCGGGACAGGGGAGACTGAAGCTTTCTTT	CASSGTGETEAFF
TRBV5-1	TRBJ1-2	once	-	TGCGCCAGCAGCTTCGGGACTAACTATGGCTACACCTTC	CASSFGTNYGYTF
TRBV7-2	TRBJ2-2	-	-	TGTGCCAGCAGCTTAGTAACGGACACCGGGGAGCTGTTTTTT	CASSLVTDTGELFF
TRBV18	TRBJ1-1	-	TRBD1	TGTGCCAGCTCCAATTTTCTCGGACAGGGTGGATCTGAAGCTTTCTTT	CASSNFLGQGGSEAFF
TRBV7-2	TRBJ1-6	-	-	TGTGCCAGCAGCTTAGAGGGGGACGGTTCACCCCTCCACTTT	CASSLEGDGSPLHF
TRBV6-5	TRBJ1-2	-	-	TGTGCCAGCCTTGACAGTTCTAACTATGGCTACACCTTC	CASLDSSNYGYTF
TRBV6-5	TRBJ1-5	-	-	TGTGCCACGGCAAGGAGTAGCAATCAGCCCCAGCATTTT	CATARSSNQPQHF
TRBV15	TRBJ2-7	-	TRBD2	TGTGCCACCAGCAGAGATACGGGGACTAGCGCGGGAAGCTCCTACGAGCAGTACTTC	CATSRDTGTSAGSSYEQYF
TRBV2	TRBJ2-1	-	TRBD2	TGTGCCAGCAGTGAAAGAAGCGGGGGGGCCTTTTACGAGCAGTTCTTC	CASSERSGGAFYEQFF
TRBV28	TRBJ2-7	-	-	TGTGCCAGCAACTTGGACAGTAGGGTTTACGAGCAGTACTTC	CASNLDSRVYEQYF
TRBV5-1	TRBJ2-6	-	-	TGCGCCAGCAGCCGAACTCTTACCTCTGGGGCCAACGTCCTGACTTTC	CASSRTLTSGANVLTF
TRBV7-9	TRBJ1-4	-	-	TGTGCCAGCAGCTTCACAGATCCTAATGAAAAACTGTTTTTT	CASSFTDPNEKLFF
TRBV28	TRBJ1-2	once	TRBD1	TGTGCCAGCAGTTTGACAGGGGGCGCAGATGGCTACACCTTC	CASSLTGGADGYTF
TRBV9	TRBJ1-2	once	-	TGTGCCAGCAGCGTAAGCGAGGGCGGCTACACCTTC	CASSVSEGGYTF
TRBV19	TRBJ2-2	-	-	TGTGCCAGTAGTAAACAGCCAAACACCGGGGAGCTGTTTTTT	CASSKQPNTGELFF
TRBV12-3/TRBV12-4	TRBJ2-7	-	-	TGTGCCAGCAGCGGGACATCTGTGTCAGGGCAGTACTTC	CASSGTSVSGQYF
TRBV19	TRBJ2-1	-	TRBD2	TGTGCCAGTAGTATCCCCCGGACTAGCGGGACCAATGAGCAGTTCTTC	CASSIPRTSGTNEQFF
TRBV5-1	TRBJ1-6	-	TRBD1	TGCGCCAGCAGCCCAGGGGGGAGCGAACCTAATTCACCCCTCCACTTT	CASSPGGSEPNSPLHF
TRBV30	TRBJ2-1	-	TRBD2	TGTGCCTGGAGTGGCGGGAGGGGATCCTACAATGAGCAGTTCTTC	CAWSGGRGSYNEQFF
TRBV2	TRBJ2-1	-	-	TGTGCCAGCAGTGGTTTGGGGGGCAATGAGCAGTTCTTC	CASSGLGGNEQFF
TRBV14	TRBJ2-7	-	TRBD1	TGTGCCAGCAGCCAACAACAGGGGGCTGTTGAGCAGTACTTC	CASSQQQGAVEQYF
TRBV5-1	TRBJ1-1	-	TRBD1	TGCGCCAGCAGCTTCGGGACAGGAGGAGAAGCTTTCTTT	CASSFGTGGEAFF
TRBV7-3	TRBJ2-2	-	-	TGTGCCAGCAGCCAGTTGGGGACACTGAACACCGGGGAGCTGTTTTTT	CASSQLGTLNTGELFF
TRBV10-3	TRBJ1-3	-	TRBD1	TGTGCCATCAGCCTCGGGACAGGTCAGAGCTCTGGAAACACCATATATTTT	CAISLGTGQSSGNTIYF
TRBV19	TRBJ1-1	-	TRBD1	TGTGCCAGTAGCAGGGGGCGGGGGACTGAAGCTTTCTTT	CASSRGRGTEAFF
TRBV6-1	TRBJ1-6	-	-	TGTGCCAGCAGTGCGAGCCAGGGTACAGCGCTTAATTCACCCCTCCACTTT	CASSASQGTALNSPLHF
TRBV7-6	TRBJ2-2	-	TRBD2	TGTGCCAGCAGCTTAGCGCTAGCGGGGGGCCCCGGGGAGCTGTTTTTT	CASSLALAGGPGELFF
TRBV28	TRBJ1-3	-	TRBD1	TGTGCCAGCAGTTCCACAGGGGTAGGAAACACCATATATTTT	CASSSTGVGNTIYF
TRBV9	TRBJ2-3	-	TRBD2	TGTGCCAGCAGCGCCGGACTAGCGGGAGGGGGGGATACGCAGTATTTT	CASSAGLAGGGDTQYF
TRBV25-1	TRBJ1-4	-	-	TGTGCCAGCAGTGATTATTTGTCGGCAGGGGATGGAAAACTGTTTTTT	CASSDYLSAGDGKLFF
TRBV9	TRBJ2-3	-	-	TGTGCCAGCAGCGTAGGAGTGTCTGGCACAGATACGCAGTATTTT	CASSVGVSGTDTQYF